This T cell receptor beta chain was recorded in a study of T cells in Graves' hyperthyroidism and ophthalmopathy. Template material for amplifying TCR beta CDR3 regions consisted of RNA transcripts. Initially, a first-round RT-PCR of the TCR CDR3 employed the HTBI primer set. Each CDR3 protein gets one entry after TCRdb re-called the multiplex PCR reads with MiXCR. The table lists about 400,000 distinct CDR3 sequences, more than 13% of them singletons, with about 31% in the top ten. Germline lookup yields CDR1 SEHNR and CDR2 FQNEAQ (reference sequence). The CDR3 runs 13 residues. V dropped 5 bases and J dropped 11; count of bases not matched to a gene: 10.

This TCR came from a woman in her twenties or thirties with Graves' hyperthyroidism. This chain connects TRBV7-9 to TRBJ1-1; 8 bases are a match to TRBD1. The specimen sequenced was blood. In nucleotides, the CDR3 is TGTGCCAGCAGCGCAGAGCTACAGGGGGGGGCTTTCTTT. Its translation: CASSAELQGGAFF.